Here is one T cell receptor beta chain with its context. Specified time point: peripheral blood 6 weeks after treatment start. Patients presented with locally advanced or metastatic urothelial carcinoma. All patients handed over anywhere from 1 to 8 samples, pretreatment and on-treatment. The sample belongs to a study of PD-L1 blockade in urothelial cancer. Study-wide background: Starting in about 2014, patients were given atezolizumab (1,200 mg intravenously every 3 weeks).

Germline CDR1 reads LNHNV; CDR2 reads YYDKDF (reference sequence). CDR3 length: 12 amino acids. The V end was cut by 0 bases, the J end by 6 bases, with 6 bases between. Profiled with immunoSEQ multiplex PCR; TCRdb holds only in-frame clones, not every one. This table holds about 90,000 clones, around four fifths found once. This receptor was obtained from a man in his sixties or seventies with urothelial cancer. The input for sequencing was PBMCs, taken around atezolizumab (anti-PD-L1) treatment. V is TRBV15 and J is TRBJ2-7, with unresolved D. This CDR3 is CATSRDRFEQYF. The DNA of the CDR3 is TGTGCCACCAGCAGAGACAGATTCGAGCAGTACTTC.